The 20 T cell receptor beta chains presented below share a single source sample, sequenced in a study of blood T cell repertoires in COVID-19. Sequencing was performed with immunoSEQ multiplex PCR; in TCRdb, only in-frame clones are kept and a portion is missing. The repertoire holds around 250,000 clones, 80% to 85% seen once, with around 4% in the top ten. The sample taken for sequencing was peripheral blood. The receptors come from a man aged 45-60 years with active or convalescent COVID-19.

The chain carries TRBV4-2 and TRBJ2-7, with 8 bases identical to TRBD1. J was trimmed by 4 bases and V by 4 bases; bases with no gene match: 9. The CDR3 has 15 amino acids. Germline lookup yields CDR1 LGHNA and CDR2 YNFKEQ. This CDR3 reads CASSPGQGDGYEQYF. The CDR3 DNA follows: TGTGCCAGCAGCCCCGGACAGGGCGATGGATACGAGCAGTACTTC.

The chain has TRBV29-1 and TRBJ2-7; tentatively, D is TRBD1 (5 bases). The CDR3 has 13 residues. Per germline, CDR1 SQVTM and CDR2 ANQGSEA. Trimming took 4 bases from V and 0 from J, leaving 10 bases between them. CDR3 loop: CSVADTGSYEQYF. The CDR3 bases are TGCAGCGTTGCGGACACTGGCTCCTACGAGCAGTACTTC.

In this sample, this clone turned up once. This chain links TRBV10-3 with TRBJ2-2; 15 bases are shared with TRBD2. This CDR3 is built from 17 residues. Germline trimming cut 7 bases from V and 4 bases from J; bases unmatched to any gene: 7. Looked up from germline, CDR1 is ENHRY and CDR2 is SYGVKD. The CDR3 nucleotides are TGTGCCATCACCGGGACTAGCGGGGGGCGATCCACCGGGGAGCTGTTTTTT. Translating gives CAITGTSGGRSTGELFF.

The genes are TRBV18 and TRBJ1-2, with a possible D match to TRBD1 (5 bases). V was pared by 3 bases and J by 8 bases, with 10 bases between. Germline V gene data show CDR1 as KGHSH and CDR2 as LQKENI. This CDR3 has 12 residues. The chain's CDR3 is CASSPTEEGYTF. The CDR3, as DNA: TGTGCCAGCTCACCGACAGAAGAAGGCTACACCTTC.

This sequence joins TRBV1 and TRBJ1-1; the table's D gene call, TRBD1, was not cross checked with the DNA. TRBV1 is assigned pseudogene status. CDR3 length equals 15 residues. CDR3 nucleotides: TGCACCAGCAGTCGCTTGAGCAGGTTGAACACTGAAGCTTTCTTT. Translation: CTSSRLSRLNTEAFF.

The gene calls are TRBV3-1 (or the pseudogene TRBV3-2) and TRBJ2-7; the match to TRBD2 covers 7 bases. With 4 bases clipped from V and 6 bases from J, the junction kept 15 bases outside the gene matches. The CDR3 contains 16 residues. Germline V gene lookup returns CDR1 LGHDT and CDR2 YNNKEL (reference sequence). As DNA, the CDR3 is TGTGCCAGCAGCCCCTATCAGACAGTGGGGGGGGGCGAGCAGTACTTC. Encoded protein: CASSPYQTVGGGEQYF.

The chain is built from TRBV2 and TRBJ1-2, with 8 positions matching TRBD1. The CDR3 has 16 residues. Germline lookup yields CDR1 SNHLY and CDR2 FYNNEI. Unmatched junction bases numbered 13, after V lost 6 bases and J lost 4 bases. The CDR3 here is CASSSGTGTFGYGYTF. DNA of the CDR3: TGTGCCAGCAGCTCCGGGACAGGCACTTTTGGCTATGGCTACACCTTC.

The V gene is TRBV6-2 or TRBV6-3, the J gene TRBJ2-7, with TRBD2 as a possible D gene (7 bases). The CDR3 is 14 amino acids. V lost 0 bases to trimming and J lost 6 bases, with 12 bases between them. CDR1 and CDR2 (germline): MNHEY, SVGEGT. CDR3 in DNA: TGTGCCAGCAGTTACTCGGGGGGGGGCCCCGAGCAGTACTTC. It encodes CASSYSGGGPEQYF.

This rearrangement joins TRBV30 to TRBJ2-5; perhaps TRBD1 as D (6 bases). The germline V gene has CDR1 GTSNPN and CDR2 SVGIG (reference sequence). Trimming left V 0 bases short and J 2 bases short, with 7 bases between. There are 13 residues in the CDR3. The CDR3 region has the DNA TGTGCCTGGAGTGTAGGACAGCAAGAGACCCAGTACTTC. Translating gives CAWSVGQQETQYF. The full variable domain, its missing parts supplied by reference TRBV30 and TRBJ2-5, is SQTIHQWPATLVQPVGSPLSLECTVEGTSNPNLYWYRQAAGRGLQLLFYSVGIGQISSEVPQNLSASRPQDRQFILSSKKLLLSDSGFYLCAWSVGQQETQYFGPGTRLLVL.

The chain's CDR3 is CASSRTSYNEQFF. DNA of the CDR3: TGTGCCAGTAGTAGGACATCATACAATGAGCAGTTCTTC. The chain recombines TRBV19 with TRBJ2-1, with D perhaps TRBD1 (5 bases). The CDR3 has 13 residues. Trimming cost V 4 bases and J 4 bases, with 8 bases left between them. Looked up from germline, CDR1 is LNHDA and CDR2 is SQIVND (reference sequence).

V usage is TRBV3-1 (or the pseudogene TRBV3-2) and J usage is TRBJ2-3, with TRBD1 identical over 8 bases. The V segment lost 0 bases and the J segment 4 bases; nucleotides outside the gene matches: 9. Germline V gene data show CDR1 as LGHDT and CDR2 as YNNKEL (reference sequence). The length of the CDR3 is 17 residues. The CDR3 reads CASSQDYGTGGPDTQYF. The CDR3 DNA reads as TGTGCCAGCAGCCAAGATTATGGGACAGGAGGGCCAGATACGCAGTATTTT.

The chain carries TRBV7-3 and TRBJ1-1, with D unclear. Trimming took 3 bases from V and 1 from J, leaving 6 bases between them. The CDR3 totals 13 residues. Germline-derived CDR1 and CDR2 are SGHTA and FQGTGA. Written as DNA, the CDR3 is TGTGCCAGCAGCTTCTCAGGGAACACTGAAGCTTTCTTT. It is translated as CASSFSGNTEAFF.

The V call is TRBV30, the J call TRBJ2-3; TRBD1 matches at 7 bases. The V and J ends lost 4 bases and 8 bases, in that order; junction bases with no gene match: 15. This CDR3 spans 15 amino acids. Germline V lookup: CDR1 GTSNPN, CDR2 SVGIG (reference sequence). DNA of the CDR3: TGTGCCTGGACCGAAGGAGTCAGGGGGATAAGTACGCAGTATTTT. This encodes CAWTEGVRGISTQYF.

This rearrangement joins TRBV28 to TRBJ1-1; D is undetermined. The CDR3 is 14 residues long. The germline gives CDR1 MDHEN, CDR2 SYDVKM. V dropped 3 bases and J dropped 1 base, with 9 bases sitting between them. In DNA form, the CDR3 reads TGTGCCAGCAGTTTTCCAGGATCGAACACTGAAGCTTTCTTT. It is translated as CASSFPGSNTEAFF.

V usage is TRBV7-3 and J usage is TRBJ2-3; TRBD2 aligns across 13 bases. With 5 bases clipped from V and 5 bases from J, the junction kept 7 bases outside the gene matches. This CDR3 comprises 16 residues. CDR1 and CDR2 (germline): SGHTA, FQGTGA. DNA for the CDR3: TGTGCCAGCAGCCCAACTAGCGGGGGGGCGGGAGATACGCAGTATTTT. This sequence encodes CASSPTSGGAGDTQYF.

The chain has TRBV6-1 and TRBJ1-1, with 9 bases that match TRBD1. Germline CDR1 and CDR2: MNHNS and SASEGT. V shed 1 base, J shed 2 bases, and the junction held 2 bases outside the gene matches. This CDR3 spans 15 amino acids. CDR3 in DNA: TGTGCCAGCAGTGAAGGGGGACAGGGCAACACTGAAGCTTTCTTT. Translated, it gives CASSEGGQGNTEAFF.

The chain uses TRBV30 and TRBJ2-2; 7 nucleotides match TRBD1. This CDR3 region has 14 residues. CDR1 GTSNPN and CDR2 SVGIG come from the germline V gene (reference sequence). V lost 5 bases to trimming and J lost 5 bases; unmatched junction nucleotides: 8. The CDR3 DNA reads TGTGCCTGGGGCGGCGGACAGGTGACCGGGGAGCTGTTTTTT. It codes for CAWGGGQVTGELFF.

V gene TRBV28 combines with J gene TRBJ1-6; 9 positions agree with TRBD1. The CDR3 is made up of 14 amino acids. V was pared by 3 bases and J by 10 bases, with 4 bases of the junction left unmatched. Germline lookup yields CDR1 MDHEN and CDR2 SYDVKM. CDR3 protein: CASSFTGGESPLHF. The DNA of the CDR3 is TGTGCCAGCAGTTTTACAGGGGGCGAATCACCCCTCCACTTT. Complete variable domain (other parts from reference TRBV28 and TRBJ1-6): DVKVTQSSRYLVKRTGEKVFLECVQDMDHENMFWYRQDPGLGLRLIYFSYDVKMKEKGDIPEGYSVSREKKERFSLILESASTNQTSMYLCASSFTGGESPLHFGNGTRLTVT.

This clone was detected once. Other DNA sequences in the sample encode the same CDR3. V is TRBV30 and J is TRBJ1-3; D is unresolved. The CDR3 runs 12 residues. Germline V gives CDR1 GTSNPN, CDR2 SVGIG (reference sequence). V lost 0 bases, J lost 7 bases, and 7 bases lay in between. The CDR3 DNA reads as TGTGCCTGGAGTGTACTCGGGAACACCATATATTTT. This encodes CAWSVLGNTIYF.

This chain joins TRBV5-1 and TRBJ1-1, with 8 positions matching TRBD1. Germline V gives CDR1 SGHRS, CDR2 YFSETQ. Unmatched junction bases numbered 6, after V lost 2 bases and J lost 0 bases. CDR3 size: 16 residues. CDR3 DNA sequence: TGCGCCAGCAGCTTACCCAGGGGGCGACTGAACACTGAAGCTTTCTTT. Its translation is CASSLPRGRLNTEAFF.